This T cell receptor (beta chain) was found in a study of shared clonotypes between healthy human individuals. Across the study: Each donor contributed plates that comprised three CD4 naive, three CD4 memory, two CD8 naive and one CD8 memory.

On this clone itself: What it binds is not known.

The donors were all Caucasian adults (living in Nashville, Tennessee). Measured with immunoSEQ multiplex PCR; TCRdb has only the in-frame clones, and not every one. The sample records about 2.4 million clones, approximately 94% being singletons. General study findings and limits: In this cohort, only blood was sampled, and tissue repertoires likely differ.

V was pared by 4 bases and J by 4 bases, with 13 bases between. The V gene's germline CDR1 is SGHTA and CDR2 FQGNSA. This CDR3 is 14 amino acids long. This TCR came from a man aged 18 to 30 in good health. The rearrangement uses TRBV7-2 and TRBJ1-2; a weak D match, TRBD1 (5 bases). The sequencing sample was made of naive CD4+ T cells sorted from blood. Subset specified: CD45RA+ positively selected. The CDR3 reads CASSSSTVRYGYTF. The CDR3, as DNA: TGTGCCAGCAGCTCGTCGACAGTTCGCTATGGCTACACCTTC.